This passage covers 26 T cell receptor beta chains from one sample sequenced in a study of control samples from healthy donors and cancer patients. The protocol was immunoSEQ multiplex PCR, while the TCRdb copy is restricted to in-frame clones and leaves out a portion. The sample contains about 130,000 clones, just under 95% of which appear only once. The specimen was PBMCs. The receptors derive from a man aged 60-69 years with colorectal cancer.

The V call is TRBV6-1, the J call TRBJ2-7; 7 bases are a match to TRBD2. Germline CDR1 is MNHNS and CDR2 is SASEGT. The CDR3 length is 15 residues. Germline trimming cut 1 base from V and 3 bases from J; bases unmatched to any gene: 6. The CDR3 protein is CASSEDRGVSYEQYF. As DNA, the CDR3 is TGTGCCAGCAGTGAAGACCGGGGGGTCAGCTACGAGCAGTACTTC.

V and J are TRBV21-1 and TRBJ2-4. TRBV21-1 is an annotated pseudogene. The CDR3 covers 14 residues. The CDR3 nucleotides read TGTGCCCAGGGACCCGGACTAGCCAAAAACATTCAGTACTTC. Its translation: CAQGPGLAKNIQYF.

The chain uses TRBV20-1 and TRBJ1-2; D gene uncertain. This CDR3 spans 11 amino acids. Germline CDR1 is DFQATT and CDR2 is SNEGSKA (reference sequence). The V end was cut by 4 bases, the J end by 4 bases, with 7 bases between. CDR3 amino acids: CSATEPYGYTF. The CDR3, as DNA: TGCAGTGCTACAGAACCCTATGGCTACACCTTC.

The chain couples TRBV20-1 to TRBJ1-4; D remains ambiguous. The CDR3 contains 10 residues. The germline CDR1 and CDR2 sequences are DFQATT and SNEGSKA (reference sequence). Trimming cost V 5 bases and J 3 bases, with 1 base left between them. This chain's CDR3 is CSAPNEKLFF. CDR3 nucleotide sequence: TGCAGTGCTCCTAATGAAAAACTGTTTTTT.

V usage is TRBV23-1 and J usage is TRBJ1-1; D gene ambiguous. TRBV23-1 is flagged as an ORF with uncertain function. This CDR3 is 16 amino acids long. V dropped 1 base and J dropped 0 bases, with 12 bases sitting between them. CDR3 protein: CASSQLAALMNTEAFF. The CDR3 DNA sequence: TGCGCCAGCAGTCAATTGGCAGCTCTCATGAACACTGAAGCTTTCTTT.

The chain employs TRBV6-5 and TRBJ1-4; 7 bases align to TRBD1. V shed 7 bases, J shed 8 bases, and the junction held 7 bases outside the gene matches. In germline, CDR1 is MNHEY, CDR2 SVGAGI. CDR3 length equals 13 residues. CDR3 amino acids: CASKGGAWEKLFF. CDR3 in DNA: TGTGCCAGCAAAGGGGGCGCATGGGAAAAACTGTTTTTT.

The rearrangement joins TRBV6-5 to TRBJ2-7; 7 nucleotides line up with TRBD1. Per the germline V gene, CDR1 is MNHEY and CDR2 is SVGAGI. Trimming at V came to 4 bases and at J to 4 bases, leaving 4 bases not matched to a gene. The CDR3 covers 13 residues. Here the CDR3 DNA reads TGTGCCAGCAGTTCTGGGACAGTATACGAGCAGTACTTC. Protein sequence: CASSSGTVYEQYF.

This chain uses TRBV6-6 with TRBJ2-1; D may be TRBD2 (7 bases). This CDR3 comprises 13 residues. The germline V gene encodes CDR1 MNHNY and CDR2 SVGAGI (reference sequence). V dropped 6 bases and J dropped 12 bases, with 18 bases sitting between them. The CDR3: CASSRGGGLMQFF. As DNA, the CDR3 is TGTGCCAGCAGCCGCGGCGGGGGCCTTATGCAGTTCTTC.

The chain recombines TRBV3-1 (or the pseudogene TRBV3-2) with TRBJ1-5; tentative D call: TRBD1 (5 bases). CDR1 is LGHDT, CDR2 YNNKEL, per germline (reference sequence). V shed 6 bases and J shed 1 base, with 13 bases lying between them. The CDR3 has 15 residues. CDR3 nucleotides: TGTGCCAGCAGTTTCTCGGGACGGAGCAATCAGCCCCAGCATTTT. Encoded protein: CASSFSGRSNQPQHF.

V is TRBV28 and J is TRBJ1-2; possible D gene TRBD1, 6 bases. Germline-derived CDR1 and CDR2 are MDHEN and SYDVKM. The CDR3 is made up of 15 amino acids. V was pared by 8 bases and J by 8 bases, with 24 bases between. CDR3 bases: TGTGCCAGCGCAAGTGGGTCTACAGGGTCCGGCGGCTACACCTTC. Encoded protein: CASASGSTGSGGYTF.

V and J are TRBV4-1 and TRBJ2-1; D call uncertain. Trimming cost V 0 bases and J 8 bases, with 11 bases left between them. The CDR3 spans 14 residues. CDR1 is MGHRA and CDR2 is YSYEKL in the germline V gene. The CDR3 spells CASSQDRTLDEQFF. The CDR3 nucleotides are TGCGCCAGCAGCCAAGATCGGACCCTTGATGAGCAGTTCTTC.

This clone was counted between two and nine times. The chain joins TRBV19 to TRBJ2-2; perhaps D is TRBD1 or TRBD2 (5 bases each). The germline gives CDR1 LNHDA, CDR2 SQIVND (reference sequence). The ends were cut back, 2 bases at V and 0 bases at J, with 7 bases in the middle. This CDR3 has 15 residues. The CDR3 DNA is TGTGCCAGTAGTATACAGGGAGCGAACACCGGGGAGCTGTTTTTT. The encoded protein is CASSIQGANTGELFF.

This sequence joins TRBV10-3 and TRBJ1-3, with D maybe TRBD1 (6 bases). Germline CDR1 is ENHRY and CDR2 is SYGVKD. Trimming cost V 2 bases and J 6 bases, with 11 bases left between them. The CDR3 is 14 amino acids. The CDR3 sequence is CAISETGHENTIYF. For the CDR3, the DNA is TGTGCCATCAGTGAGACGGGACATGAAAACACCATATATTTT.

The chain employs TRBV4-1 and TRBJ1-4; a possible D gene is TRBD1 (5 bases). CDR3 size: 14 residues. V was shortened by 4 bases and J by 4 bases, with 10 bases between the two germline ends. Germline loops: CDR1 MGHRA, CDR2 YSYEKL. The CDR3 is CASSRGQINEKLFF. The CDR3 DNA is TGCGCCAGCAGCCGAGGACAAATTAATGAAAAACTGTTTTTT.

Note on this clone: The same CDR3 arises from other DNA sequences in this sample as well. V is TRBV5-1 and J is TRBJ1-3; D unclear. The CDR3 extends over 14 amino acids. The V gene's germline CDR1 is SGHRS and CDR2 YFSETQ. The germline V and J ends were trimmed by 2 bases and 2 bases, with 8 bases remaining between them. Here the CDR3 reads CASSLGGAGNTIYF. CDR3 DNA: TGCGCCAGCAGCTTAGGTGGGGCTGGAAACACCATATATTTT.

This clone was observed a few times. The chain has TRBV3-1 (or the pseudogene TRBV3-2) and TRBJ1-6; no clear D. Germline V gene sequence: CDR1 LGHDT, CDR2 YNNKEL (reference sequence). The length of the CDR3 is 13 residues. The V gene lost 0 bases and the J gene lost 8 bases, with 5 bases spanning the gap. CDR3 sequence reads: CASSQDFDSPLHF. For the CDR3, the DNA is TGTGCCAGCAGCCAAGATTTCGATTCACCCCTCCACTTT.

The V and J genes are TRBV18 and TRBJ2-1; TRBD2 aligns across 10 bases. CDR1 KGHSH and CDR2 LQKENI come from the germline V gene. CDR3 length: 15 residues. The V and J ends lost 0 bases and 9 bases, in that order; junction bases with no gene match: 5. The CDR3 DNA is TGTGCCAGCTCACCACCGAGCGGGGGGGCAGGTGAGCAGTTCTTC. As protein: CASSPPSGGAGEQFF. Supplemented by reference TRBV18 and TRBJ2-1, the full variable domain reads NAGVMQNPRHLVRRRGQEARLRCSPMKGHSHVYWYRQLPEEGLKFMVYLQKENIIDESGMPKERFSAEFPKEGPSILRIQQVVRGDSAAYFCASSPPSGGAGEQFFGPGTRLTVL.

Concerning this clone itself: This sample also contains other DNA sequences that code for the same CDR3. The rearrangement joins TRBV18 to TRBJ1-1; D not resolved. Per the germline V gene, CDR1 is KGHSH and CDR2 is LQKENI. V lost 6 bases, J lost 1 base, and 9 bases lay in between. The CDR3 is 13 residues long. The CDR3 protein is CASSPAGNTEAFF. CDR3 coding DNA: TGTGCCAGCTCTCCCGCGGGGAACACTGAAGCTTTCTTT.

The chain carries TRBV3-1 (or the pseudogene TRBV3-2) and TRBJ2-3; D gene ambiguous. Per germline, CDR1 LGHDT and CDR2 YNNKEL (reference sequence). The CDR3 has 14 residues. V gave up 0 bases and J gave up 4 bases, with 8 bases separating them. CDR3 in amino acids: CASSQDDRPDTQYF. In DNA form, the CDR3 reads TGTGCCAGCAGCCAAGATGACCGTCCAGATACGCAGTATTTT.

V gene TRBV6-1 combines with J gene TRBJ1-4; 7 nucleotides align to TRBD1. V was pared by 2 bases and J by 5 bases, with 2 bases of the junction left unmatched. The length of the CDR3 is 14 residues. The germline gives CDR1 MNHNS, CDR2 SASEGT. The CDR3 region is CASSENRGNEKLFF. The CDR3 DNA reads TGTGCCAGCAGTGAAAACAGGGGCAATGAAAAACTGTTTTTT.

The V call is TRBV5-6, the J call TRBJ1-5; TRBD1 might be the D (5 bases). CDR1 and CDR2 from the germline V gene are SGHDT and YYEEEE. The germline V and J ends were trimmed by 5 bases and 1 base, with 10 bases remaining between them. CDR3 length equals 14 residues. Here the CDR3 reads CASSYRQSNQPQHF. The CDR3 DNA is TGTGCCAGCAGTTATCGACAGAGCAATCAGCCCCAGCATTTT.

This chain connects TRBV30 to TRBJ2-5; no reliable D call. Trimming left V 0 bases short and J 5 bases short, with 7 bases between. The CDR3 has 12 residues. In germline, CDR1 is GTSNPN, CDR2 SVGIG (reference sequence). CDR3 region: CAWSVQWETQYF. The CDR3 nucleotides are TGTGCCTGGAGTGTACAGTGGGAGACCCAGTACTTC.

The V call is TRBV18, the J call TRBJ1-4; 11 nucleotides align to TRBD1. J was trimmed by 7 bases and V by 2 bases; bases with no gene match: 9. The CDR3 has 17 residues. Germline V gives CDR1 KGHSH, CDR2 LQKENI. The CDR3 region is CASSPIDGTGGAEKLFF. For the CDR3, the DNA is TGTGCCAGCTCACCAATCGATGGGACAGGGGGGGCTGAAAAACTGTTTTTT.

V gene TRBV7-2 combines with J gene TRBJ2-1; 11 positions match TRBD1. Germline CDR1 SGHTA, CDR2 FQGNSA. Trimming cost V 4 bases and J 1 base; bases outside gene matches: 6. CDR3 length: 17 residues. The CDR3 DNA reads as TGTGCCAGCAGCTCCCCGGGACAGGGGGAGTCCTACAATGAGCAGTTCTTC. This sequence encodes CASSSPGQGESYNEQFF. The full variable domain, in which reference TRBV7-2 and TRBJ2-1 provide the parts outside the CDR3, is GAGVSQSPSNKVTEKGKDVELRCDPISGHTALYWYRQSLGQGLEFLIYFQGNSAPDKSGLPSDRFSAERTGGSVSTLTIQRTQQEDSAVYLCASSSPGQGESYNEQFFGPGTRLTVL.

This sequence joins TRBV5-1 and TRBJ1-1, with TRBD1 matching over 9 bases. The V gene's germline CDR1 is SGHRS and CDR2 YFSETQ. Germline trimming cut 0 bases from V and 5 bases from J; bases unmatched to any gene: 8. This CDR3 is built from 16 residues. Written as DNA, the CDR3 is TGCGCCAGCAGCTTGGGGGAGGACAGGGGTATAACTGAAGCTTTCTTT. Amino acid sequence: CASSLGEDRGITEAFF.

V is TRBV5-1 and J is TRBJ1-3, with D perhaps matching TRBD1 (5 bases). The CDR3 sequence is 15 residues long. V lost 0 bases and J lost 4, with 11 bases in between. Germline lookup yields CDR1 SGHRS and CDR2 YFSETQ. The CDR3 DNA follows: TGCGCCAGCAGCTTGGAGCCTGCAGGGGGAAACACCATATATTTT. Translation: CASSLEPAGGNTIYF.